The next 10 T cell receptor beta chains were all read from a single sample in a study of T cell clonality in common variable immunodeficiency. The table came from immunoSEQ multiplex PCR; TCRdb's copy has only in-frame clones and leaves some out. The profile covers some 45,000 clones, none occurring a single time. Sequenced material: peripheral blood mononuclear cells. These receptors came from a person aged 18 to 70 in good health.

This clone was seen many times. The read ends 3 residues early relative to the CDR3; the germline J gene fills the gap. The V call is TRBV30, the J call TRBJ2-7; 12 nucleotides match TRBD2. CDR3 size: 14 residues. The junction had 2 bases not matched to a gene; V was cut back by 0 bases and J by 5 bases. CDR1 and CDR2 (germline): GTSNPN, SVGIG (reference sequence). Partial CDR3 DNA: TGTGCCTGGAGTGTACTAGCGGGAGGTAACGAG. This gives the protein CAWSVLAGGNE. The whole CDR3 protein reads CAWSVLAGGNEQYF.

This clone was counted at least ten times. The missing CDR3 end, 3 residues past where the read stops, is filled in from the germline J gene. The chain has TRBV7-3 and TRBJ2-3; 11 bases line up with TRBD2. V shed 1 base, J shed 0 bases, and the junction held 0 bases outside the gene matches. Per germline, CDR1 SGHTA and CDR2 FQGTGA. The CDR3 length is 16 residues. CDR3 residues: CASSLIAGGSTDTQYF. The sequenced CDR3 bases are TGTGCCAGCAGCTTAATAGCGGGGGGGAGCACAGATACG.

This clone was counted many times. The read finishes 3 residues shy of the CDR3 end, and the germline J gene is used to complete it. The sample contains more than one DNA sequence encoding this CDR3. The chain is built from TRBV20-1 and TRBJ2-3; TRBD2 matches at 8 bases. CDR1 and CDR2 (germline): DFQATT, SNEGSKA (reference sequence). V dropped 3 bases and J dropped 2; count of bases not matched to a gene: 10. This CDR3 is built from 16 residues. CDR3 residues: CSASAPGLAFTDTQYF. The sequenced part of the CDR3 DNA is TGCAGTGCTAGCGCTCCCGGACTAGCTTTCACAGATACG.

Many counts were recorded for this clone. CDR3 region: CASSEGNRQVDYEQYF. The part of the CDR3 DNA that was read is TGTGCCAGCAGTGAAGGAAATAGACAGGTGGACTACGAG. The rearrangement uses TRBV6-1 and TRBJ2-7; D possibly corresponds to TRBD1 (6 bases). From the germline J gene comes the end of the CDR3, since the read stops 3 residues before it. Per germline, CDR1 MNHNS and CDR2 SASEGT. The V end was cut by 1 base, the J end by 3 bases, with 16 bases between. The CDR3 sequence is 16 residues long.

This clone showed up many times. The CDR3 end is not reached by the read, which stops 3 residues before it; the germline J gene fills it in. J is TRBJ1-1 and V is TRBV7-2; 7 bases line up with TRBD1. Germline loops: CDR1 SGHTA, CDR2 FQGNSA. CDR3 length: 14 amino acids. V trimming: 5 bases; J trimming: 7 bases; junction bases outside the gene matches: 10. CDR3 DNA (partial): TGTGCCAGCAGCCCTAAGGGACAGCCTAGTGAA. Translated, it gives CASSPKGQPSE. The complete CDR3 reads CASSPKGQPSEAFF.

There are many counts of this clone. The CDR3 loop is CASSWGERNTEAFF. CDR3 bases read: TGCGCCAGCAGCTGGGGGGAGAGGAACACTGAA. The chain combines TRBV5-1 with TRBJ1-1, with a possible D match to TRBD1 (5 bases). The read stops 3 residues short of the end of the CDR3; the missing end is completed from the germline J gene. The germline V gene encodes CDR1 SGHRS and CDR2 YFSETQ. Trimming removed 3 bases from V and 1 base from J, with 10 bases in between. This CDR3 has 14 amino acids. The full variable domain, completed using reference TRBV5-1 and TRBJ1-1, is KAGVTQTPRYLIKTRGQQVTLSCSPISGHRSVSWYQQTPGQGLQFLFEYFSETQRNKGNFPGRFSGRQFSNSRSEMNVSTLELGDSALYLCASSWGERNTEAFFGQGTRLTVV.

This clone was detected many times. The read is 3 residues too short to cover the CDR3 end, so that end is filled in from the germline J gene. V usage is TRBV18 and J usage is TRBJ2-1; 7 positions match TRBD2. CDR1 is KGHSH and CDR2 is LQKENI in the germline V gene. J gave up 4 bases and V 5 bases, and 8 bases lay outside the gene matches. The CDR3 has 15 residues. The chain's CDR3 is CASSFQREGYNEQFF. Incomplete CDR3 DNA: TGTGCCAGCTCATTCCAGCGGGAAGGATACAATGAG.

In regard to this clone: From the germline J gene comes the end of the CDR3, since the read stops 3 residues before it. The chain links TRBV11-2 to TRBJ2-7, with 7 bases fitting TRBD1. J lost 0 bases, V lost 2 bases, and 4 bases had no gene match. The CDR3 runs 15 residues. Germline CDR1 is SGHAT and CDR2 is FQNNGV. CDR3 bases read: TGTGCCAGCAGCTTAAGGCAGGGGGTCTCCTACGAG. Amino acids: CASSLRQGVSYE. From start to end, the CDR3 is CASSLRQGVSYEQYF.

In its sample, this clone was seen many times. The read is 3 residues too short to cover the CDR3 end, so that end is filled in from the germline J gene. The chain couples TRBV5-1 to TRBJ1-1; TRBD1 might be the D (5 bases). V was trimmed by 7 bases and J by 5 bases, leaving 21 bases between them. CDR1 is SGHRS and CDR2 is YFSETQ in the germline V gene. The CDR3 contains 15 residues. CDR3 DNA, as far as it was read: TGCGCCAGCCGTGACACGGGTTGGGGCAGAACTGAA. Translation gives CASRDTGWGRTE. The CDR3 in full is CASRDTGWGRTEAFF.

This clone was counted many times. The read gets to within 3 residues of the CDR3 end, and the germline J gene fills in the rest. The J gene is TRBJ2-1, the V gene TRBV5-1; TRBD1 aligns across 8 bases. Germline trimming cut 4 bases from V and 9 bases from J; bases unmatched to any gene: 6. Per germline, CDR1 SGHRS and CDR2 YFSETQ. The CDR3 contains 13 residues. The part of the CDR3 DNA that was read is TGCGCCAGCAGCCACGGACAGGGCGGTGAG. Its protein is CASSHGQGGE. The whole CDR3 region reads CASSHGQGGEQFF. Together with reference TRBV5-1 and TRBJ2-1, the CDR3 gives the full variable domain: KAGVTQTPRYLIKTRGQQVTLSCSPISGHRSVSWYQQTPGQGLQFLFEYFSETQRNKGNFPGRFSGRQFSNSRSEMNVSTLELGDSALYLCASSHGQGGEQFFGPGTRLTVL.